This entry lists 8 T cell receptor beta chains sequenced from one sample in a study of blood T cell repertoires in COVID-19. Profiled with immunoSEQ multiplex PCR; TCRdb holds only in-frame clones, not every one. The sample holds 30,000 to 45,000 clones, roughly 88% seen once. Specimen: peripheral blood. All receptors come from a man in his 70s with acute or convalescent COVID-19.

This chain links TRBV6-6 with TRBJ1-2; the match to TRBD1 covers 8 bases. This CDR3 spans 13 amino acids. V shed 6 bases, J shed 6 bases, and the junction held 6 bases outside the gene matches. The germline gives CDR1 MNHNY, CDR2 SVGAGI (reference sequence). CDR3 region: CASSPQTGDGYTF. CDR3 bases: TGTGCCAGCAGCCCCCAGACAGGGGATGGCTACACCTTC.

The rearrangement links TRBV29-1 to TRBJ1-1; no firm D call. V was trimmed by 8 bases and J by 2 bases, leaving 15 bases between them. The CDR3 spans 13 residues. Per germline, CDR1 SQVTM and CDR2 ANQGSEA. In DNA, the CDR3 is TGCAGCCAATCTCTTCTGCTAAACACTGAAGCTTTCTTT. The encoded protein is CSQSLLLNTEAFF.

The chain couples TRBV6-2 or TRBV6-3 to TRBJ2-6, with D maybe TRBD2 (5 bases). Trimming shortened V by 6 bases and J by 8 bases, and 8 bases separated the two germline ends. In germline, CDR1 is MNHEY, CDR2 SVGEGT. The CDR3 runs 12 residues. Written as DNA, the CDR3 is TGTGCCAGCAGCCCCGGGACCAACGTCCTGACTTTC. Its protein product is CASSPGTNVLTF.

The genes are TRBV5-6 and TRBJ1-2; D uncertain. In germline, CDR1 is SGHDT, CDR2 YYEEEE. Trimming shortened V by 0 bases and J by 5 bases, and 11 bases separated the two germline ends. The CDR3 totals 14 residues. The CDR3 protein is CASSLVFSGYGYTF. The CDR3 bases are TGTGCCAGCAGCTTGGTCTTTTCGGGTTATGGCTACACCTTC.

This clone appeared a single time. This chain joins TRBV5-1 and TRBJ1-6; 9 bases map to TRBD1. V lost 1 base, J lost 7 bases, and 6 bases stayed unmatched. This CDR3 contains 16 residues. Germline CDR1 reads SGHRS; CDR2 reads YFSETQ. This CDR3 is CASSLSEDRGNSPLHF. The CDR3 nucleotides are TGCGCCAGCAGCTTGTCGGAGGACAGGGGCAATTCACCCCTCCACTTT.

CDR3 nucleotides: TGTGCCAGCAGCTTTGGGCAAGCTAACTATGGCTACACCTTC. Residues: CASSFGQANYGYTF. The chain employs TRBV7-2 and TRBJ1-2; D remains unclear. V was shortened by 3 bases and J by 0 bases, with 8 bases between the two germline ends. The CDR3 loop spans 14 amino acids. Germline CDR1 is SGHTA and CDR2 is FQGNSA.

The chain combines TRBV13 with TRBJ2-7, with 8 bases fitting TRBD2. V shed 5 bases and J 5 bases; nucleotides not matched to a gene: 8. This CDR3 contains 14 residues. Germline V CDR1 and CDR2: PRHDT, FYEKMQ (reference sequence). CDR3 sequence (DNA): TGTGCCAGCAGCGTTCTGTCGGGAGGGAACGAGCAGTACTTC. This encodes CASSVLSGGNEQYF.

About this clone itself: Distinct nucleotide sequences in the sample also encode this CDR3. This rearrangement joins TRBV5-1 to TRBJ1-4, with 9 nucleotides matching TRBD1. CDR1 and CDR2 (germline): SGHRS, YFSETQ. This CDR3 has 14 residues. V was pared by 2 bases and J by 5 bases, with 1 base of the junction left unmatched. DNA for the CDR3: TGCGCCAGCAGCTTCGGGACAGGGAATGAAAAACTGTTTTTT. Translation gives CASSFGTGNEKLFF. Using reference TRBV5-1 and TRBJ1-4 for the parts outside the CDR3, the full variable domain is KAGVTQTPRYLIKTRGQQVTLSCSPISGHRSVSWYQQTPGQGLQFLFEYFSETQRNKGNFPGRFSGRQFSNSRSEMNVSTLELGDSALYLCASSFGTGNEKLFFGSGTQLSVL.